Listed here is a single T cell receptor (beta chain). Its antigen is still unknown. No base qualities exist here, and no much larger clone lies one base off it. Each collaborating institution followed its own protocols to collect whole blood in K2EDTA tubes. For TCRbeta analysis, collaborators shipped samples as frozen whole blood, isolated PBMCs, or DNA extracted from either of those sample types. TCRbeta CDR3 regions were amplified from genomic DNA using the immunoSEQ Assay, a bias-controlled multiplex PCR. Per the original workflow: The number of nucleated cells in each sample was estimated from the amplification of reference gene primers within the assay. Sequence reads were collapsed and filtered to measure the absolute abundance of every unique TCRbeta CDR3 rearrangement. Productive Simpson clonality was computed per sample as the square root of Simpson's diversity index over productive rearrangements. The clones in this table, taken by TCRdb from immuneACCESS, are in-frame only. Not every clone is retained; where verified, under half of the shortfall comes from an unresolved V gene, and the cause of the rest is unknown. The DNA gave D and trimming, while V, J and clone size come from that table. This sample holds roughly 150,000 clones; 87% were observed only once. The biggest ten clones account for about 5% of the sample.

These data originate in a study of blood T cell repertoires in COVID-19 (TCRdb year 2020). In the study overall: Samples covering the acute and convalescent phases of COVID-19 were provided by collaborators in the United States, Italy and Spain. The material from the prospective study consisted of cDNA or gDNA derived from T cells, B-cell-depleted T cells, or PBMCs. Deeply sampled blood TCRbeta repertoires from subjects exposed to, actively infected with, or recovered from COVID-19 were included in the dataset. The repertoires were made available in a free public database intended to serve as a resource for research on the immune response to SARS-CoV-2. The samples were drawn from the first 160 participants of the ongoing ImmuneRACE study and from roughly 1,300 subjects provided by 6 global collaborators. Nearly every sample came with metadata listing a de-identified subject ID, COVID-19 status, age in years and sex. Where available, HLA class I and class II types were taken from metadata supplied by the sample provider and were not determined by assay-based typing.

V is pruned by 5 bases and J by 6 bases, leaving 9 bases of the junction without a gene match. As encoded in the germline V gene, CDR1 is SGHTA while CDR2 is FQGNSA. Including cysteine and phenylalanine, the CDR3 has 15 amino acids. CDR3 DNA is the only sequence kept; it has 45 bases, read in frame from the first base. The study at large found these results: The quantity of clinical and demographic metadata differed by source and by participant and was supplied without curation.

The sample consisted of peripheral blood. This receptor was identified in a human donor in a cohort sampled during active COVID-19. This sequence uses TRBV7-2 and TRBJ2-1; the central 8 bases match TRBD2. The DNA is TGTGCCAGCAGCCGCGGGGGGCCTCGTCCCAATGAGCAGTTCTTC. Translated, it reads CASSRGGPRPNEQFF.